A selection of T cell receptor beta chains follows, all from one sample in a study of shared clonotypes between healthy human individuals. Data came from immunoSEQ multiplex PCR; TCRdb stores just in-frame clones and leaves some out. The repertoire consists of 2 million to 2.5 million clones, with more than 90% occurring once and the leading ten covering less than 0.15%. Sequenced: naive CD4+ T cells sorted from blood. These receptor sequences come from a man in his late teens or twenties in good health. The CDR3 runs from the conserved cysteine through the conserved F or W. D genes are given only for firm matches.

CDR3 protein: CASSPGDIQYF; CDR3 DNA: TGTGCCAGCAGCCCCGGCGACATTCAGTACTTC; J gene: TRBJ2-4; D gene: -; V gene: TRBV28
CDR3 protein: CASSVRTGNTGELFF; CDR3 DNA: TGTGCCAGCAGCGTTAGGACAGGGAACACCGGGGAGCTGTTTTTT; J gene: TRBJ2-2; D gene: TRBD1; V gene: TRBV9
CDR3 protein: CASSLADRGARDTQYF; CDR3 DNA: TGTGCCAGCAGCCTAGCCGATAGGGGGGCCAGAGATACGCAGTATTTT; J gene: TRBJ2-3; D gene: -; V gene: TRBV5-4
CDR3 protein: CASSQNTGSGELFF; CDR3 DNA: TGCGCCAGCAGCCAGAATACAGGGTCCGGGGAGCTGTTTTTT; J gene: TRBJ2-2; D gene: -; V gene: TRBV5-1
CDR3 protein: CASSLGVGLGDNEQFF; CDR3 DNA: TGCGCCAGCAGCTTGGGGGTCGGTCTGGGTGACAATGAGCAGTTCTTC; J gene: TRBJ2-1; D gene: -; V gene: TRBV5-1
CDR3 protein: CSATLDTQYF; CDR3 DNA: TGCAGTGCTACCTTAGATACGCAGTATTTT; J gene: TRBJ2-3; D gene: -; V gene: TRBV20-1
CDR3 protein: CAWSGDRGDEETQYF; CDR3 DNA: TGTGCCTGGAGTGGGGACAGGGGTGACGAGGAGACCCAGTACTTC; J gene: TRBJ2-5; D gene: TRBD1; V gene: TRBV30
CDR3 protein: CASSVGVTGELFF; CDR3 DNA: TGCGCCAGCAGTGTGGGCGTCACCGGGGAGCTGTTTTTT; J gene: TRBJ2-2; D gene: -; V gene: TRBV10-1
CDR3 protein: CAWSVLFGALSTDTQYF; CDR3 DNA: TGTGCCTGGAGTGTACTATTCGGGGCGCTTAGCACAGATACGCAGTATTTT; J gene: TRBJ2-3; D gene: -; V gene: TRBV30
CDR3 protein: CSVQRTGETQYF; CDR3 DNA: TGCAGCGTTCAAAGAACCGGAGAGACCCAGTACTTC; J gene: TRBJ2-5; D gene: -; V gene: TRBV29-1
CDR3 protein: CASRLTVAYNEQFF; CDR3 DNA: TGTGCCAGCAGGTTGACAGTGGCCTACAATGAGCAGTTCTTC; J gene: TRBJ2-1; D gene: -; V gene: TRBV6-6
CDR3 protein: CGTRAGAYNEQFF; CDR3 DNA: TGTGGTACTCGAGCGGGAGCCTACAATGAGCAGTTCTTC; J gene: TRBJ2-1; D gene: TRBD2; V gene: TRBV19
CDR3 protein: CASSLEVGQGGQPQHF; CDR3 DNA: TGTGCCAGCAGCTTAGAGGTTGGACAGGGAGGCCAGCCCCAGCATTTT; J gene: TRBJ1-5; D gene: TRBD1; V gene: TRBV7-2
CDR3 protein: CASSLDTQPQHF; CDR3 DNA: TGTGCCAGCAGCTTAGATACTCAGCCCCAGCATTTT; J gene: TRBJ1-5; D gene: -; V gene: TRBV7-8
CDR3 protein: CASSQGGTDTQYF; CDR3 DNA: TGTGCCAGCAGCCAGGGGGGCACAGATACGCAGTATTTT; J gene: TRBJ2-3; D gene: TRBD1; V gene: TRBV9